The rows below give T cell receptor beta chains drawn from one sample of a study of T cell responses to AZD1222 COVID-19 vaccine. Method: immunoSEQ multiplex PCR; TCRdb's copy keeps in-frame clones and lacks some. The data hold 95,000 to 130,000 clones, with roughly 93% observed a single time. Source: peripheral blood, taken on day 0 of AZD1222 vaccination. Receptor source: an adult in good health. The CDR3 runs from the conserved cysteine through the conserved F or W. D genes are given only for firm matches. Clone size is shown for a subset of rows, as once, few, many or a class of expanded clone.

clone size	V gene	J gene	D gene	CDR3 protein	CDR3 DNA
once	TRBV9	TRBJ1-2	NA	CASTTAVANYGYTF	TGTGCCAGCACAACCGCGGTAGCTAACTATGGCTACACCTTC
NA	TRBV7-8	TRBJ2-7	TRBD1	CASSPRTGWDEQYF	TGTGCCAGCAGCCCTCGGACAGGGTGGGACGAGCAGTACTTC
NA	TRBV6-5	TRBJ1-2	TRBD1	CASSFKAADRGFGYTF	TGTGCCAGCAGTTTTAAAGCCGCCGACAGGGGTTTTGGCTACACCTTC
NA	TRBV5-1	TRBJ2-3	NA	CASRYWTGTDTQYF	TGCGCCAGCAGATATTGGACGGGCACAGATACGCAGTATTTT
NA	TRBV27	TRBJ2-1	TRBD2	CASSLSGEGQFF	TGTGCCAGCAGTTTATCCGGGGAGGGGCAGTTCTTC
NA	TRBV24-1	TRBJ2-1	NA	CATSDWGTDGSRSYNEQFF	TGTGCCACCAGTGATTGGGGTACGGACGGGAGTAGGTCCTACAATGAGCAGTTCTTC
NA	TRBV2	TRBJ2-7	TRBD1	CASSPGQVTPYEQYF	TGTGCCAGCAGTCCAGGACAGGTGACCCCCTACGAGCAGTACTTC
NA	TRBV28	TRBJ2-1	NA	CASSLWGHLYNEQFF	TGTGCCAGCAGTTTGTGGGGACACCTCTACAATGAGCAGTTCTTC
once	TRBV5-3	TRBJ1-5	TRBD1	CARSLQLQGDQPQHF	TGTGCCAGAAGCCTTCAGTTACAGGGGGATCAGCCCCAGCATTTT
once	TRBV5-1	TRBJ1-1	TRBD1	CASSLGTGLNTEAFF	TGCGCCAGCAGCTTGGGGACAGGGCTAAACACTGAAGCTTTCTTT
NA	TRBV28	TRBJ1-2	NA	CASSRPIDTFYGYTF	TGTGCCAGCAGCCGACCCATCGACACCTTCTATGGCTACACCTTC
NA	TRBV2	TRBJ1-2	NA	CASNRDGANYGYTF	TGTGCCAGCAATAGGGACGGAGCTAACTATGGCTACACCTTC
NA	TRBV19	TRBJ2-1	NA	CASSTTDRAGPGQFF	TGTGCCAGTAGCACTACCGACCGAGCGGGCCCGGGGCAGTTCTTC
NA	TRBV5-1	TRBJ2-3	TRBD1	CASRGTGASDTQYF	TGCGCCAGCAGGGGGACAGGGGCGTCAGATACGCAGTATTTT
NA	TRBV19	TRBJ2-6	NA	CASSNYNSGANVLTF	TGTGCCAGTAGTAATTATAACTCTGGGGCCAACGTCCTGACTTTC
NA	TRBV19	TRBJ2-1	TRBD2	CASSPIAGSYNEQFF	TGTGCCAGTAGTCCAATAGCGGGATCCTACAATGAGCAGTTCTTC
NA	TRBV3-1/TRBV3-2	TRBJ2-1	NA	CASSQTTSSYNEQFF	TGTGCCAGCAGCCAAACCACTAGCTCCTACAATGAGCAGTTCTTC
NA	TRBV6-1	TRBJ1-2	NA	CASSEATGLGRYYGYTF	TGTGCCAGCAGTGAAGCTACCGGACTAGGCCGATACTATGGCTACACCTTC
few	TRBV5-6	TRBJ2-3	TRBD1	CASSQGRGGEWDTQYF	TGTGCCAGCAGCCAGGGGAGAGGGGGCGAGTGGGATACGCAGTATTTT
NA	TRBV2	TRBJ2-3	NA	CASSALTVGTDTQYF	TGTGCCAGCAGTGCTTTGACCGTTGGGACAGATACGCAGTATTTT
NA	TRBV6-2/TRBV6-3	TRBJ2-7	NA	CASSYSRGGPYEQYF	TGTGCCAGCAGTTACTCGAGGGGGGGCCCCTACGAGCAGTACTTC
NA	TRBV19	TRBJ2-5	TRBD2	CASSASGIKTQYF	TGTGCCAGTAGCGCTAGCGGGATAAAGACCCAGTACTTC
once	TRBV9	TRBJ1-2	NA	CASSPGQRYGYTF	TGTGCCAGCAGCCCCGGACAGCGCTATGGCTACACCTTC
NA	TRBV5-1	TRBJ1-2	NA	CASSLDGRGAYGYTF	TGCGCCAGCAGCTTGGATGGTAGGGGGGCCTATGGCTACACCTTC
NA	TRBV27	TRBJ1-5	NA	CASSYSHRADNQPQHF	TGTGCCAGCAGTTACTCCCACAGGGCTGACAATCAGCCCCAGCATTTT
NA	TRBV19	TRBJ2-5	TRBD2	CASSKREVQQETQYF	TGTGCCAGCTCAAAGCGGGAGGTACAGCAAGAGACCCAGTACTTC
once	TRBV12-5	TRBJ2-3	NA	CASGLVIGQASTDTQYF	TGTGCTAGTGGTTTGGTTATAGGGCAAGCTAGCACAGATACGCAGTATTTT
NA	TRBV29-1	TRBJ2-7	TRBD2	CSASWGLAPYEQYF	TGCAGCGCGTCGTGGGGACTAGCCCCCTACGAGCAGTACTTC
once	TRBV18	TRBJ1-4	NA	CASSPLQGREKLFF	TGTGCCAGCTCACCACTGCAGGGACGCGAAAAACTGTTTTTT
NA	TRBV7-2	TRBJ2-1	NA	CASSLVDNEQFF	TGTGCCAGCAGCTTAGTAGATAATGAGCAGTTCTTC
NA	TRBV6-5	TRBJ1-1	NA	CASYGLGATEAFF	TGTGCCAGTTATGGTCTAGGGGCCACTGAAGCTTTCTTT